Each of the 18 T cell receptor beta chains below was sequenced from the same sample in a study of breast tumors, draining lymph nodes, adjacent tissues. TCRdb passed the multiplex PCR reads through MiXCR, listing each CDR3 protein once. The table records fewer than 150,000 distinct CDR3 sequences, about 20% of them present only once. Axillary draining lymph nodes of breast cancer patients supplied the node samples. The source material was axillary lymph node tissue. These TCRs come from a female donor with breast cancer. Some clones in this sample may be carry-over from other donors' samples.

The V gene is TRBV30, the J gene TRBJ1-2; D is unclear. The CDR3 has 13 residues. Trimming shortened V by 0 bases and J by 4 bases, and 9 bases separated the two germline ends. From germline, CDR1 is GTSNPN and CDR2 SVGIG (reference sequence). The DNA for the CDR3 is TGTGCCTGGAGTGTAACAGACTTCTATGGCTACACCTTC. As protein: CAWSVTDFYGYTF.

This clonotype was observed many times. CDR3 protein: CASSQEGRGGPGGYTF. CDR3 DNA: TGTGCCAGCAGCCAAGAAGGCCGGGGGGGACCGGGGGGCTACACCTTC. The chain carries TRBV4-2 and TRBJ1-2, with D perhaps TRBD1 (5 bases). Germline V gene data show CDR1 as LGHNA and CDR2 as YNFKEQ. V was cut by 0 bases and J by 8 bases, with 19 bases left in between. This CDR3 has 16 residues.

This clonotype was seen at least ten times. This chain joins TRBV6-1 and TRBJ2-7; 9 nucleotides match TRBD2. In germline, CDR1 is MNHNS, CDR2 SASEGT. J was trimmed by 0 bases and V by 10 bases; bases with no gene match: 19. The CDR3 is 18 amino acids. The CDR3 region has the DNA TGTGCCACCCTCCGGGAAGGTAGCGGGAGCGACGACTCCTACGAGCAGTACTTC. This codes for CATLREGSGSDDSYEQYF.

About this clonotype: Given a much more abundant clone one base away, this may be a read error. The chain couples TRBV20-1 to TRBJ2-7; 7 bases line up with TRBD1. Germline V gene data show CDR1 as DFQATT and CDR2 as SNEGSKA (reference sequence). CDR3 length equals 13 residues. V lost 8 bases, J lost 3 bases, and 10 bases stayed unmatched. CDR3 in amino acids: CSTPDRSLYEQYF. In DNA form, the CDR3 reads TGCAGTACCCCGGACAGGTCCCTCTACGAGCAGTACTTC.

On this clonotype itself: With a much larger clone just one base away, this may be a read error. In DNA, the CDR3 is TGCAGTGCTAGGGAAGGGGGGGGGGAAAAACTGTTTTTT. Amino acid sequence: CSAREGGGEKLFF. The chain couples TRBV20-1 to TRBJ1-4; D perhaps matches TRBD1 (6 bases). The CDR3 length is 13 residues. The germline CDR1 and CDR2 sequences are DFQATT and SNEGSKA (reference sequence). V was pared by 3 bases and J by 8 bases, with 13 bases between.

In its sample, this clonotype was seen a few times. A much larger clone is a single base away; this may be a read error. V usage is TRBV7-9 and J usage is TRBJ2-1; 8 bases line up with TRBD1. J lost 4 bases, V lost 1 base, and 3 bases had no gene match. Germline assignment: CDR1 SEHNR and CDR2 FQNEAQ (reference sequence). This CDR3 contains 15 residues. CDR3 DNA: TGTGCCAGCAGCTTAGGGCAGGGGGCTTACAATGAGCAGTTCTTC. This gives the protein CASSLGQGAYNEQFF.

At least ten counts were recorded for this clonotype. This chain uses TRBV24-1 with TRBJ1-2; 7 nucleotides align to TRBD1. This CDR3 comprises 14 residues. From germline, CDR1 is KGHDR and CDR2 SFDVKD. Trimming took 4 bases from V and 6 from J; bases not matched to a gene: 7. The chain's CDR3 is CATSDEDRDHGYTF. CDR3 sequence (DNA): TGTGCCACCAGTGACGAAGACAGGGATCATGGCTACACCTTC.

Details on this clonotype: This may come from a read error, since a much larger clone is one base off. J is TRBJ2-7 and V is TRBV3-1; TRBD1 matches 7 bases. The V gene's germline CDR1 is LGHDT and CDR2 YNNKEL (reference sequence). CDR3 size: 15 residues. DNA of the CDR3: TGTGCCAGCGGCCAAGTGACCAGGGGGTACTACGAGCAGTACTTC. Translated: CASGQVTRGYYEQYF.

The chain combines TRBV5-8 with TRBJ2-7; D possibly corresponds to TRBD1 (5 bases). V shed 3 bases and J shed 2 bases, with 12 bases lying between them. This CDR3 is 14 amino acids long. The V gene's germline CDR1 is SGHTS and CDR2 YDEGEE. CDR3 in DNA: TGTGCCAGCAGCTCCGTAACAGGAGCCTACGAGCAGTACTTC. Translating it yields CASSSVTGAYEQYF.

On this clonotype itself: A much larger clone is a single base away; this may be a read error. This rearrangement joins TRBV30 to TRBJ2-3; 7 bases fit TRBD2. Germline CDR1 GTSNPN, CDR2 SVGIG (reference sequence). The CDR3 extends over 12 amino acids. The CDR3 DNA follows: TGTGCCTGGAACCGGGGGAGCGGGATTGAGCATTTT. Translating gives CAWNRGSGIEHF.

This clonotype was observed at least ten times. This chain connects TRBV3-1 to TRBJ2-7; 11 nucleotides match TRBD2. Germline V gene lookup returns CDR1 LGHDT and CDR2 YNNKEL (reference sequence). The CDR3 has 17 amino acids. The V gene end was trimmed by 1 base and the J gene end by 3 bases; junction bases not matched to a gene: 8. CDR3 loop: CASSQVGSGRADYEQYF. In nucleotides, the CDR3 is TGTGCCAGCAGCCAAGTCGGTAGCGGGAGGGCCGACTACGAGCAGTACTTC.

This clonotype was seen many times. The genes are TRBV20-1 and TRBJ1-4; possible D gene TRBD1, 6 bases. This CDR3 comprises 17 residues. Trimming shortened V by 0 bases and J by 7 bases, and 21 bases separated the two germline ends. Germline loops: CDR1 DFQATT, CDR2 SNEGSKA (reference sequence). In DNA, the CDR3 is TGCAGTGCTAGAGAGAGGGAGGTGGGGGGGGCAGGTGAAAAACTGTTTTTT. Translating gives CSAREREVGGAGEKLFF.

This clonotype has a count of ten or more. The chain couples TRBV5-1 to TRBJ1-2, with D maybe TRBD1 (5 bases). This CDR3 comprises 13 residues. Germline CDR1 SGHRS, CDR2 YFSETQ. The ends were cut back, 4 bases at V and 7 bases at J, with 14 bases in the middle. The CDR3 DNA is TGCGCCAGCAGCCTGGGGAGGGGTACTGGCTACACCTTC. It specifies CASSLGRGTGYTF.

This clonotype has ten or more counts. The CDR3 DNA follows: TGTGCCAGCAGCTTAGCTCCTACGGGAGGTCTCTCCTACGAGCAGTACTTC. Translating it yields CASSLAPTGGLSYEQYF. The rearrangement links TRBV7-2 to TRBJ2-7; TRBD2 aligns across 7 bases. The V and J ends lost 0 bases and 0 bases, in that order; junction bases with no gene match: 8. The V gene's germline CDR1 is SGHTA and CDR2 FQGNSA. CDR3 length: 17 amino acids. The complete variable domain, with remaining parts taken from reference TRBV7-2 and TRBJ2-7, reads GAGVSQSPSNKVTEKGKDVELRCDPISGHTALYWYRQSLGQGLEFLIYFQGNSAPDKSGLPSDRFSAERTGGSVSTLTIQRTQQEDSAVYLCASSLAPTGGLSYEQYFGPGTRLTVT.

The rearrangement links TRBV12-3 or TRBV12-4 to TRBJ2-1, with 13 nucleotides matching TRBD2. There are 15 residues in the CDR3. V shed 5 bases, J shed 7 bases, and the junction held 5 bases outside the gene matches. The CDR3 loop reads CASSGTSGKGNEQFF. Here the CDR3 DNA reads TGTGCCAGCAGTGGGACTAGCGGGAAAGGGAATGAGCAGTTCTTC.

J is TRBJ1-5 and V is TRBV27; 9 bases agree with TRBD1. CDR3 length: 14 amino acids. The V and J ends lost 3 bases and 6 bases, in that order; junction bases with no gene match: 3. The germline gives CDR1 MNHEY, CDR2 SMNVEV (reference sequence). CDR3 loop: CASSFTGGGQPQHF. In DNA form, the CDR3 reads TGTGCCAGCAGTTTTACAGGGGGCGGTCAGCCCCAGCATTTT.

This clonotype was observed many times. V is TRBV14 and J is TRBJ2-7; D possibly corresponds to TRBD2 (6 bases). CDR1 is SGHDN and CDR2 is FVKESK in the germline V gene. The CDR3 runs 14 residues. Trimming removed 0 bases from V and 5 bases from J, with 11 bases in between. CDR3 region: CASSQDFGGHEQYF. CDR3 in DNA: TGTGCCAGCAGCCAAGACTTCGGAGGGCACGAGCAGTACTTC.

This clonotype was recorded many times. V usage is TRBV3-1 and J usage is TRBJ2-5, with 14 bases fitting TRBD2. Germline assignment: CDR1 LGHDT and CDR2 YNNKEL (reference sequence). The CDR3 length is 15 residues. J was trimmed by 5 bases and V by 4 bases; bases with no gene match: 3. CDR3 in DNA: TGTGCCAGCAGCCTTCGGACTAGCGGGAGGGAGACCCAGTACTTC. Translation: CASSLRTSGRETQYF.